This section outlines one T cell receptor (beta chain) sequence together with its context. Antigen: not known. This sample is part of a study of early T cells in non-severe SARS-CoV-2 infection. Study-wide context: Sequencing of unsorted whole blood was done on bulk RNA, leaving chains unpaired.

Broader study findings: Matching with VDJdb favored anti-spike CD8 responses (missing private and CD4 specificities).

The TCR library protocol was used to attach unique molecular identifiers. These identifiers were attached to individual cDNA molecules. TCRdb analysed the 5' RACE reads with MiXCR anew, one entry per CDR3 protein. Altogether about 35,000 distinct CDR3 sequences are present, over 4.5% being singletons, with the ten largest covering 13% to 15%. Sequencing was carried out using whole blood. This receptor was obtained from an adult who was a healthcare worker with PCR-confirmed SARS-CoV-2 infection or an uninfected control (not recorded which).

CDR3 sequence: CASSLQRTGGPYGYTF. The DNA of the CDR3 is TGTGCCAGCAGTCTCCAACGGACAGGGGGCCCGTATGGCTACACCTTC. The J gene is TRBJ1-2, the V gene TRBV28; TRBD1 agrees at 11 bases. CDR1 and CDR2 (germline): MDHEN, SYDVKM. The trim removed 5 bases at V and 5 bases at J, leaving 10 bases unmatched. The CDR3 is 16 amino acids.